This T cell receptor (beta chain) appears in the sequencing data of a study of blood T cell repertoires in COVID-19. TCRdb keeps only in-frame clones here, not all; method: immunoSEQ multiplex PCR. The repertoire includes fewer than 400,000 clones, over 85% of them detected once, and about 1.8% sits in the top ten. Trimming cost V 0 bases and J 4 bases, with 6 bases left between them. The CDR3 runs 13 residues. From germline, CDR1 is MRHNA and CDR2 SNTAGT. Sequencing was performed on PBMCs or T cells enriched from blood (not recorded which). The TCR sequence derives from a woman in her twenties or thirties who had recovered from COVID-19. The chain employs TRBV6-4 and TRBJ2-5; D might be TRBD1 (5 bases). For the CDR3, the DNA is TGTGCCAGCAGTGACTCTCAGGGAGAGACCCAGTACTTC. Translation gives CASSDSQGETQYF.